The 14 T cell receptor beta chains below come from one sample, sequenced in a study of T cells in Graves' hyperthyroidism and ophthalmopathy. Amplified TCR beta CDR3 regions derived from RNA transcripts. TCR CDR3 regions were first amplified by RT-PCR with HTBI primers. One entry per CDR3 protein, called by TCRdb with MiXCR from the multiplex PCR reads. The table lists about 640,000 distinct CDR3 sequences, 20% to 25% of them singletons. The sequencing sample was made of blood. The receptors shown here come from a man aged 25-40 years with Graves' ophthalmopathy.

The V and J genes are TRBV5-6 and TRBJ2-2; TRBD2 agrees at 12 bases. Trimming took 1 base from V and 0 from J; bases not matched to a gene: 1. CDR1 is SGHDT, CDR2 YYEEEE, per germline. The CDR3 totals 17 residues. The CDR3 here is CASSLRTSGTNTGELFF. CDR3 bases: TGTGCCAGCAGCTTGAGGACTAGCGGGACGAACACCGGGGAGCTGTTTTTT.

This clonotype was found many times. The chain is built from TRBV5-1 and TRBJ2-7; D gene ambiguous. V gave up 2 bases and J gave up 5 bases, with 8 bases separating them. Germline CDR1 and CDR2: SGHRS and YFSETQ. CDR3 size: 12 residues. In DNA, the CDR3 is TGCGCCAGCAGCTTATATGAGGACGAGCAGTACTTC. This codes for CASSLYEDEQYF.

CDR3 loop: CAIIPGLNNTDTQYF. The CDR3 region has the DNA TGTGCCATCATCCCGGGACTCAATAACACAGATACGCAGTATTTT. V is TRBV10-3 and J is TRBJ2-3, with D maybe TRBD2 (6 bases). Germline V gene data show CDR1 as ENHRY and CDR2 as SYGVKD. This CDR3 comprises 15 residues. V was pared by 7 bases and J by 2 bases, with 16 bases between.

This clonotype was seen more than once but under ten times. This chain links TRBV6-1 with TRBJ1-5; TRBD1 agrees at 9 bases. Looked up from germline, CDR1 is MNHNS and CDR2 is SASEGT. This CDR3 has 18 residues. The trim removed 6 bases at V and 0 bases at J, leaving 12 bases unmatched. Here the CDR3 reads CASRGQTGGIYSNQPQHF. CDR3 in DNA: TGTGCCAGCAGGGGCCAGACAGGGGGGATCTATAGCAATCAGCCCCAGCATTTT.

Only a few counts were recorded for this clonotype. The rearrangement links TRBV5-1 to TRBJ2-2; D remains unclear. Trimming cost V 0 bases and J 1 base, with 4 bases left between them. CDR3 length: 14 amino acids. Germline V lookup: CDR1 SGHRS, CDR2 YFSETQ. CDR3 nucleotide sequence: TGCGCCAGCAGCTTGGAGGTGAACACCGGGGAGCTGTTTTTT. Amino acids: CASSLEVNTGELFF.

This clonotype was detected many times. This rearrangement joins TRBV7-2 to TRBJ2-5, with D tentatively TRBD1 or TRBD2 (5 bases each). CDR1 SGHTA and CDR2 FQGNSA come from the germline V gene. Trimming shortened V by 0 bases and J by 5 bases, and 13 bases separated the two germline ends. The CDR3 runs to 15 residues. CDR3 nucleotides: TGTGCCAGCAGCTTAGCGGGGACCACCATCGAGACCCAGTACTTC. This codes for CASSLAGTTIETQYF.

The count of this clonotype is one. V and J are TRBV7-9 and TRBJ2-3, with 12 bases that match TRBD2. The trim removed 3 bases at V and 0 bases at J, leaving 4 bases unmatched. The V gene's germline CDR1 is SEHNR and CDR2 FQNEAQ (reference sequence). The CDR3 runs 17 residues. This chain's CDR3 is CASSFRTSGDSTDTQYF. The CDR3 DNA reads as TGTGCCAGCAGCTTCAGGACTAGCGGGGATAGCACAGATACGCAGTATTTT.

This rearrangement joins TRBV27 to TRBJ2-3; tentative D call: TRBD2 (5 bases). The V end was cut by 7 bases, the J end by 5 bases, with 19 bases between. The germline gives CDR1 MNHEY, CDR2 SMNVEV (reference sequence). This CDR3 is 15 amino acids long. The CDR3 DNA reads TGTGCCAGCATAGAAAGCGATCCACGGGGAGATACGCAGTATTTT. This gives the protein CASIESDPRGDTQYF.

Regarding this clonotype: A much larger clone differs from this one at a single base, so this may be a read error. The chain is built from TRBV27 and TRBJ2-5; no reliable D call. Germline lookup yields CDR1 MNHEY and CDR2 SMNVEV (reference sequence). V was clipped by 6 bases and J by 0 bases, with 2 bases between them. The CDR3 is made up of 11 amino acids. CDR3 sequence: CASRNQETQYF. The CDR3 DNA follows: TGTGCCAGCAGGAACCAAGAGACCCAGTACTTC.

The chain links TRBV5-4 to TRBJ2-7, with TRBD1 matching over 8 bases. This CDR3 region has 16 residues. CDR1 is SGHNT, CDR2 YYREEE, per germline (reference sequence). After removal of 4 bases from V and 3 bases from J, the junction contained 12 bases not matched to a gene. The CDR3 protein is CASSRRGGQGVYEQYF. As DNA, the CDR3 is TGTGCCAGCAGCCGGCGGGGAGGACAGGGAGTCTACGAGCAGTACTTC. Supplemented by reference TRBV5-4 and TRBJ2-7, the full variable domain reads ETGVTQSPTHLIKTRGQQVTLRCSSQSGHNTVSWYQQALGQGPQFIFQYYREEENGRGNFPPRFSGLQFPNYSSELNVNALELDDSALYLCASSRRGGQGVYEQYFGPGTRLTVT.

This clonotype was detected ten times or more. This rearrangement joins TRBV2 to TRBJ2-3; the D gene is possibly TRBD2 (6 bases). CDR1 and CDR2 (germline): SNHLY, FYNNEI. The CDR3 extends over 15 amino acids. The V end was cut by 6 bases, the J end by 0 bases, with 13 bases between. The CDR3 bases are TGTGCCAGCAGCCAACTAGCTTATAGCACAGATACGCAGTATTTT. Its translation is CASSQLAYSTDTQYF.

This clonotype showed up just a few times. The rearrangement joins TRBV19 to TRBJ2-7; a weak D match, TRBD1 (5 bases). Germline V CDR1 and CDR2: LNHDA, SQIVND (reference sequence). The CDR3 runs to 14 residues. V lost 5 bases to trimming and J lost 1 base, with 12 bases between them. The CDR3 is CASSRRTFSYEQYF. DNA for the CDR3: TGTGCCAGTAGTCGGCGGACATTTTCCTACGAGCAGTACTTC.

Notes on this clonotype: A read error may be the cause here, since a much bigger clone is one base away. The missing conserved phenylalanine or tryptophan at the end of this CDR3 makes a read error likely. V gene TRBV20-1 combines with J gene TRBJ2-7; 7 bases are shared with TRBD2. From germline, CDR1 is DFQATT and CDR2 SNEGSKA (reference sequence). The J segment lost 7 bases and the V segment lost 4 bases, leaving 13 bases of the junction unmatched. The CDR3 consists of 14 residues. In nucleotides, the CDR3 is TGCAGTGCTAAAGAAGCGGGGCCGCCCTGGGAGCAGTACCTC. Protein: CSAKEAGPPWEQYL.

This chain connects TRBV27 to TRBJ1-2; a weak D match, TRBD1 (6 bases). The CDR3 consists of 15 residues. With 4 bases removed from V and 6 bases from J, the gap between germline ends came to 18 bases. From germline, CDR1 is MNHEY and CDR2 SMNVEV (reference sequence). The CDR3 here is CASSYAGHQNHGYTF. DNA for the CDR3: TGTGCCAGCAGTTATGCGGGACATCAGAACCATGGCTACACCTTC.